This TCR beta chain appears in the sequencing data of a study of T cell responses to AZD1222 COVID-19 vaccine. Study-wide points: Seropositive at baseline were only a handful of AZD1222 recipients.

Trimming removed 4 bases from V and 5 bases from J, with 17 bases in between. The CDR3 runs to 15 residues. Germline V gene sequence: CDR1 SEHNR, CDR2 FQNEAQ (reference sequence). In the case of this clone: The antigen remains unidentified.

The table came from immunoSEQ multiplex PCR; TCRdb's copy has only in-frame clones and leaves some out. The sample has roughly 150,000 clones, roughly 91% seen once; the top ten hold around 1.8%. The chain carries TRBV7-9 and TRBJ1-1, with D possibly TRBD1 on 5 matching bases. Material: peripheral blood, obtained 28 days after the second AZD1222 dose. The clonotype was recovered from an adult who received the AZD1222 COVID-19 vaccine. The CDR3 is CASSYASRANTEAFF. In DNA form, the CDR3 reads TGTGCCAGCAGCTATGCGAGCAGGGCGAATACTGAAGCTTTCTTT.